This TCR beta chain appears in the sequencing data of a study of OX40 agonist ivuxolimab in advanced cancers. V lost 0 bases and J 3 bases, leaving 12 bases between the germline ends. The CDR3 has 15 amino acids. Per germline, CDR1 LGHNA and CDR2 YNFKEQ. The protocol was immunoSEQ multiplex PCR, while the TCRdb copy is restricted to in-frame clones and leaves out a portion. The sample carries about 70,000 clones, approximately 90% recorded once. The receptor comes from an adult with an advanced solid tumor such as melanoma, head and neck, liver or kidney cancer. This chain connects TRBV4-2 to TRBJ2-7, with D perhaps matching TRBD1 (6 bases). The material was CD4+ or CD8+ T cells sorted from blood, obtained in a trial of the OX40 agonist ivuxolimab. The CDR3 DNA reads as TGTGCCAGCAGCCAAGATAGGGGGACGGGCTACGAGCAGTACTTC. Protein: CASSQDRGTGYEQYF.